These T cell receptor beta chains were read from a single sample in a study of blood T cells in healthy people across ages. TCRdb re-analysed the 5' RACE reads in MiXCR, keeping a single row per CDR3 protein. The table has about 900,000 distinct CDR3 sequences, around 46% seen once; the top ten hold around 15%. The sequenced material came from blood. The source of these receptors is a man aged 25-45 years in good health. Each CDR3 is given with its conserved first and last residue. Each record gives: J gene, V gene, clone size, D gene, CDR3 length, CDR3 DNA, CDR3 protein. D genes are given only for firm matches. Clone size is shown for a subset of rows, as once, few, many or a class of expanded clone.

TRBJ2-7	TRBV12-3/TRBV12-4	-	-	13	TGTGCCAGCAGTTTAGGCCGGGTCCACGAGCAGTACTTC	CASSLGRVHEQYF
TRBJ1-3	TRBV6-5	-	-	14	TGTGCCAGCAGTTCCGGGATTCCTGGAAACACCATATATTTT	CASSSGIPGNTIYF
TRBJ2-7	TRBV5-1	-	TRBD1	14	TGCGCCAGCAGCTTGTGGACAGGGGGAGGCGAGCAGTACTTC	CASSLWTGGGEQYF
TRBJ2-1	TRBV27	-	-	14	TGTGCCAGCAGTGTCCAGGGAGCCTACAATGAGCAGTCCTTC	CASSVQGAYNEQSF
TRBJ2-1	TRBV4-2	-	TRBD2	16	TGTGCCAGCAGCCTTAAAGTGGGCGGGGGGTACAATGAGCAGTTCTTC	CASSLKVGGGYNEQFF
TRBJ2-3	TRBV7-2	-	TRBD2	17	TGTGCCAGCAGCTTAGTGCTAGCGGGGGCAGGCACAGATACGCAGTATTTT	CASSLVLAGAGTDTQYF
TRBJ2-7	TRBV7-3	-	-	15	TGTGCCAGCAGCTTAAGTCCGGGGGACGCCTACGAGCAGTACTTC	CASSLSPGDAYEQYF
TRBJ2-1	TRBV6-1	few	-	15	TGTGCCAGCAGTACACGCCGAACAGGAAGCAATGAGCAGTTCTTC	CASSTRRTGSNEQFF
TRBJ1-1	TRBV20-1	-	-	11	TGCAGTGCTAGAAAACTCACTGAAGCTTTCTTT	CSARKLTEAFF
TRBJ2-3	TRBV12-3/TRBV12-4	few	-	16	TGTGCCAGCAGTTTAGCGCTAGGGCTTAGCACAGATACGCAGTATTTT	CASSLALGLSTDTQYF
TRBJ2-7	TRBV4-3	-	-	15	TGCGCCAGCAGCCAAGATAACCTCAGCTCCTACGAGCAGTACTTC	CASSQDNLSSYEQYF
TRBJ1-1	TRBV12-5	few	-	14	TGTGCTAGTGCCCTGGGGCCCCCTAGCGCTGAAGCTTTCTTT	CASALGPPSAEAFF
TRBJ1-4	TRBV7-6	few	-	15	TGTGCCAGCAGCCCTAACCGGGGGGCGGGAGAAAAACTGTTTTTT	CASSPNRGAGEKLFF
TRBJ2-4	TRBV7-3	-	-	19	TGTGCCAGCAGCTCAGGACCCCCCTCCCTGGGAGAAGCCAAAAACATTCAGTACTTC	CASSSGPPSLGEAKNIQYF
TRBJ2-1	TRBV7-2	-	TRBD2	15	TGTGCCAGCAGCTTAGGAGCGGGGGGGATAGGTGAGCAGTTCTTC	CASSLGAGGIGEQFF
TRBJ2-3	TRBV12-3/TRBV12-4	-	-	15	TGTGCCAGCAGTCGGGGACTCTTAAACACAGATACGCAGTATTTT	CASSRGLLNTDTQYF
TRBJ2-2	TRBV20-1	-	-	16	TGCAGTGCTAGAGAGAAGTTGGCTAGTTTGGCCGGGGAGCTGTTTTTT	CSAREKLASLAGELFF
TRBJ2-5	TRBV11-2	-	-	15	TGTGCCAGCAGCCCCTCAGCTACCAGGGAGGAGACCCAGTACTTC	CASSPSATREETQYF
TRBJ2-7	TRBV6-5	few	TRBD2	17	TGTGCCAGCAGTTTGGGACTAGCGGGGTTAAGCTCCTACGAGCAGTACTTC	CASSLGLAGLSSYEQYF
TRBJ1-5	TRBV20-1	few	-	15	TGCAGTGCTAGAGATTCGGAGAATAGCAATCAGCCCCAGCATTTT	CSARDSENSNQPQHF
TRBJ2-5	TRBV28	few	TRBD1	15	TGTGCCAGCAGTTTAAGGACAGGGGCCCCTGAGACCCAGTACTTC	CASSLRTGAPETQYF
TRBJ1-6	TRBV6-1	-	-	17	TGTGCCAGCAGCCCAAAGCCGGGACGGACCTCAAATTCACCCCTCCACTTT	CASSPKPGRTSNSPLHF
TRBJ2-3	TRBV4-1	-	TRBD2	16	TGCGCCAGCAGCCTTAGCGGGGGGTCTTCCCGCAATACGCAGTATTTT	CASSLSGGSSRNTQYF
TRBJ2-5	TRBV5-1	-	-	15	TGCGCCAGCAGCTTGGACAGGGCAGTGGAAGAGACCCAGTACTTC	CASSLDRAVEETQYF
TRBJ2-5	TRBV20-1	few	-	13	TGCAGTGCTAGAATACAGGGAGGGGAGACCCAGTACTTC	CSARIQGGETQYF
TRBJ2-7	TRBV11-3	-	-	16	TGTGCCAGCCTATCCGGGGGCTCCCTCTCCTACAATGAGCAGTACTTC	CASLSGGSLSYNEQYF
TRBJ1-2	TRBV6-5	few	-	13	TGTGCCAGCAGTTATTCCCTAAACTATGGCTACACCTTC	CASSYSLNYGYTF
TRBJ2-5	TRBV29-1	many	TRBD1	17	TGCAGCGTTCCGACCCAGGGACAGGGGTACAACGTGAGGACCCAGTACTTC	CSVPTQGQGYNVRTQYF
TRBJ1-5	TRBV20-1	few	-	13	TGCAGTGTGGAACCGGGCGGCAATCAGCCCCAGCATTTT	CSVEPGGNQPQHF
TRBJ2-5	TRBV12-3/TRBV12-4	-	-	13	TGTGCCAGCAGAAACAGCTACCAAGAGACCCAGTACTTC	CASRNSYQETQYF
TRBJ2-7	TRBV29-1	-	-	13	TGCAGCGTGAGCGACAGGTACTCCTACGAGCAGTACTTC	CSVSDRYSYEQYF
TRBJ1-5	TRBV6-5	few	TRBD1	15	TGTGCCAGCAGTCCCGGGACAGGGGCTTCACAGCCCCAGCATTTT	CASSPGTGASQPQHF
TRBJ2-7	TRBV4-1	-	TRBD2	17	TGCGCCAGCAGCCAAAGTCCCGTACTAGCGGGGGGGTACGAGCAGTACTTC	CASSQSPVLAGGYEQYF
TRBJ2-5	TRBV13	-	-	13	TGTGCCACCCAAGCCATGGGTCAAGAGACCCAGTACTTC	CATQAMGQETQYF
TRBJ2-1	TRBV3-1	-	TRBD1	14	TGTGCCAGCAGCCGGGACAGGGCGTCCAGTGAGCAGTTCTTC	CASSRDRASSEQFF
TRBJ2-4	TRBV15	-	-	17	TGTGCCACCAGCAGAGAGAAAACGGACCGGACCAAAAACATTCAGTACTTC	CATSREKTDRTKNIQYF
TRBJ1-2	TRBV27	many	TRBD1	17	TGTGCCAGCAGTCCCCACCGGGCAGGGGGCGACGCTGGTGGCTACACCTTC	CASSPHRAGGDAGGYTF
TRBJ2-3	TRBV6-2/TRBV6-3	-	-	14	TGTGCCAGCCTCCCAGGGGTCGGCACAGATACGCAGTATTTT	CASLPGVGTDTQYF
TRBJ2-5	TRBV12-3/TRBV12-4	-	-	15	TGTGCCAGCAGTTTAGCGCGGCTAACGCAAGAGACCCAGTACTTC	CASSLARLTQETQYF
TRBJ1-1	TRBV5-1	-	-	14	TGCGCCAGCAGAGGCGGCGGCCGGAACACTGAAGCTTTCTTT	CASRGGGRNTEAFF
TRBJ1-2	TRBV28	-	-	14	TGTGCCAGCAGCCTTACCCCGAAGGCTAATGGCTACACCTTC	CASSLTPKANGYTF